What follows describes a single T cell receptor beta chain. This CDR3 has 14 amino acids. The data were obtained in a study of blood T cell repertoires in COVID-19. Libraries were prepared by immunoSEQ multiplex PCR; TCRdb keeps only in-frame clonotypes and omits some of them. The data show a few hundred thousand clones, with 75% to 90% seen just once and approximately 2.5% held by the top ten. The chain is built from TRBV12-1 and TRBJ2-7; TRBD2 is the table's D call, not checked against the DNA. TRBV12-1 is an annotated pseudogene. This TCR was sampled from a young woman who had recovered from COVID-19. Sequenced: PBMCs or T cells enriched from blood (not recorded which). The CDR3 here is CASSAPTSSYEQYF. The CDR3 DNA sequence: TGTGCCAGCAGCGCCCCGACTAGCTCCTACGAGCAGTACTTC.